This T cell receptor beta chain emerged from a study of cytomegalovirus exposure and HLA in healthy donors. Primers for the PCR totalled 60 Vbeta and 13 Jbeta. Only in-frame clones appear in the TCRdb table, and some are missing; sequencing was by immunoSEQ multiplex PCR. The sample shows under 200,000 clones, roughly an eighth of them seen only once. Germline V gene lookup returns CDR1 SEHNR and CDR2 FQNEAQ (reference sequence). This CDR3 has 15 residues. V was pared by 1 base and J by 6 bases, with 16 bases between. V is TRBV7-9 and J is TRBJ2-7; a weak D match, TRBD1 (5 bases). The receptor was derived from a man in his fifties or sixties in good health and CMV-seropositive. Sequenced: PBMCs. The CDR3 protein is CASSLGGHAWSEQYF. CDR3 nucleotides: TGTGCCAGCAGCTTAGGAGGACACGCCTGGTCCGAGCAGTACTTC.